This T cell receptor (beta chain) was profiled in a study of T cell responses to AZD1222 COVID-19 vaccine. Per germline, CDR1 SGHDT and CDR2 YYEEEE. Trimming shortened V by 0 bases and J by 2 bases, and 10 bases separated the two germline ends. There are 15 residues in the CDR3. In the case of this clone: What it binds is not known.

Points from the study as a whole: Breadth and depth of Spike-specific TCRs rose after two AZD1222 doses. The donors showed a predominance of white British ancestry and of females, with possible underestimation of clonal diversity. Without day 14 samples, only post-peak T cell repertoires were studied.

The protocol was immunoSEQ multiplex PCR, while the TCRdb copy is restricted to in-frame clones and leaves out a portion. In the table there are about 120,000 clones, roughly 91% of which are singletons. J is TRBJ2-3 and V is TRBV5-6; maybe TRBD2 (5 bases). This receptor was taken from an adult in good health. Sample: peripheral blood, taken on day 0 of AZD1222 vaccination. The CDR3 DNA reads as TGTGCCAGCAGCTTGGGGACTGGGGTCACAGATACGCAGTATTTT. This encodes CASSLGTGVTDTQYF.